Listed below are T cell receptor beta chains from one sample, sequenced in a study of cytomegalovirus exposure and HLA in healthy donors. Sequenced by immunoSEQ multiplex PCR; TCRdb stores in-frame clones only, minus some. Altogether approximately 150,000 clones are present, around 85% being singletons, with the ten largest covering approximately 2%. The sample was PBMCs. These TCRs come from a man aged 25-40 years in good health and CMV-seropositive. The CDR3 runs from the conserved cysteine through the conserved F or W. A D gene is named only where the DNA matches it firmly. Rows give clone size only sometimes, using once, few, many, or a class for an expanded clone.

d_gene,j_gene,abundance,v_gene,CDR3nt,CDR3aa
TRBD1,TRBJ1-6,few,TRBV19,TGTGCCAGTAGTCCGTGGACAGGGAATTCACCCCTCCACTTT,CASSPWTGNSPLHF
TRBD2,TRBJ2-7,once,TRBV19,TGTGCCAGTAGTACGGGACTAGCGGCTAGTGGGGAGCAGTACTTC,CASSTGLAASGEQYF
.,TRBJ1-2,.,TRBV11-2,TGTGCCAGCAGCTTACCAGGGGCTTTGAGTGGCTACACCTTC,CASSLPGALSGYTF
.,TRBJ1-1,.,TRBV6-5,TGTGCCAGCAGACAGGGTTTGAACACTGAAGCTTTCTTT,CASRQGLNTEAFF
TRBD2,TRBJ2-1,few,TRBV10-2,TGCGCCAGTGCCCGGGACGGGGGGGCCTACAATGAGCAGTTCTTC,CASARDGGAYNEQFF
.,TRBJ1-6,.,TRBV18,TGTGCCAGCTCCCCAGGGCCGGGATATGGAGGGGTGAATTCACCCCTCCACTTT,CASSPGPGYGGVNSPLHF
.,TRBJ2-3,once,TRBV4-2,TGTGCCAGCAGCACGCCCGGGGATGATACGCAGTATTTT,CASSTPGDDTQYF
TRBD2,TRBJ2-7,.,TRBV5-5,TGTGCCAGCAGACTAGCGGGGGGAAAAGAGCAGTACTTC,CASRLAGGKEQYF
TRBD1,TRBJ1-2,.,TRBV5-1,TGCGCCAGCACCCCGGACAGGGCAGGGGGCTATGGCTACACCTTC,CASTPDRAGGYGYTF
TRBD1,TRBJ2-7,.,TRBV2,TGTGCCAGCAGTGAAAGGACAGGGTACTTCGAGCAGTACTTC,CASSERTGYFEQYF
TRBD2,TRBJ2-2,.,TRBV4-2,TGTGCCAGCAGCCAAGAAGCGGGGGGGTATACCGGGGAGCTGTTTTTT,CASSQEAGGYTGELFF
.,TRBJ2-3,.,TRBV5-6,TGTGCCAGCAGCGTCGTACAGGAGCAGTATTTT,CASSVVQEQYF
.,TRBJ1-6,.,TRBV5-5,TGTGCCAGCAGCCTCCCCTACTATAATTCACCCCTCCACTTT,CASSLPYYNSPLHF
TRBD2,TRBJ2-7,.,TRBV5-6,TGTGCCAGCAGCTTGACAGCGGGGGGCCCCTACGAGCAGTACTTC,CASSLTAGGPYEQYF
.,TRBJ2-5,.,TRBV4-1,TGCGCCAGCAGCCAAGATCCGGGGGAAGAGACCCAGTACTTC,CASSQDPGEETQYF
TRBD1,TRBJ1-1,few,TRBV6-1,TGTGCCAGCAGTGTCCGGGACAGGGGGATGCACACTGAAGCTTTCTTT,CASSVRDRGMHTEAFF
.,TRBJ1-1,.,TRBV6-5,TGTGCCAGCAGTTACTCGAACGGCAGGGAAGCTTTCTTT,CASSYSNGREAFF
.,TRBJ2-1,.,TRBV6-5,TGTGCCAGCAGCGCCCGGGGAGGTGAGCAGTTCTTC,CASSARGGEQFF
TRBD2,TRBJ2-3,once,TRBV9,TGTGCCAGCAGCGTGACTAGCGGGGGGGCGCTCGTCACAGATACGCAGTATTTT,CASSVTSGGALVTDTQYF
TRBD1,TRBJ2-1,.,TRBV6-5,TGTGCCAGCAGTTACGCAGGGGGCAATGAGCAGTTCTTC,CASSYAGGNEQFF
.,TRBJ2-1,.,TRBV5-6,TGTGCCAGCAGGATATCCGGGTTTAATGAGCAGTTCTTC,CASRISGFNEQFF
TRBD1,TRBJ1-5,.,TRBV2,TGTGCCAGCAGTGATCCTGGGGCAGGGGGTGATCAGGCCCAGCATTTT,CASSDPGAGGDQAQHF
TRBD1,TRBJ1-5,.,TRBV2,TGTGCCAGCAGTCGACAGGGGGCTATCAATCAGCCCCAGCATTTT,CASSRQGAINQPQHF